These 10 T cell receptor beta chains were sequenced from one sample in a study of blood T cells in healthy people across ages. A second about 7 to 11 cycle PCR used barcoded and J-beta primers. In TCRdb, the 5' RACE reads were re-called with MiXCR into one record per CDR3 protein. In the table there are more than 700,000 distinct CDR3 sequences, 53% of which are singletons. Sequencing was done on a sample of blood. The receptors stem from an elderly man in good health.

This chain joins TRBV12-3 or TRBV12-4 and TRBJ2-4, with 10 bases lining up with TRBD1. The DNA end is a closer match to TRBJ2-7, so the J assignment may be wrong. This CDR3 comprises 15 residues. The CDR3 reads CASSPPRTGGYEQYF. In DNA form, the CDR3 reads TGTGCCAGCAGCCCCCCGAGGACAGGGGGCTACGAGCAGTACTTC.

This chain links TRBV11-2 with TRBJ2-1; no firm D call. There are 14 residues in the CDR3. The V gene lost 0 bases and the J gene lost 9 bases, with 12 bases spanning the gap. Germline V gene data show CDR1 as SGHAT and CDR2 as FQNNGV. The DNA for the CDR3 is TGTGCCAGCAGCTTAGATCTGGGAAGATCTGAGCAGTTCTTC. This gives the protein CASSLDLGRSEQFF.

The J gene is TRBJ2-7, the V gene TRBV29-1, with D perhaps assigned TRBD1 or TRBD2 (5 bases each). CDR1 and CDR2 from the germline V gene are SQVTM and ANQGSEA. The CDR3 spans 13 residues. V lost 6 bases and J lost 0, with 12 bases in between. CDR3 nucleotide sequence: TGCAGCGTATCTGGGGGTCGCTCCTACGAGCAGTACTTC. Protein product: CSVSGGRSYEQYF.

Remarks on this clonotype: A junction end diverges from the germline sequence, so it may reflect a read error. This rearrangement joins TRBV7-2 to TRBJ2-5; 12 bases agree with TRBD2. The better agreement between TRBJ2-7 and the DNA end casts doubt on the J call. Germline CDR1 reads SGHTA; CDR2 reads FQGNSA. This CDR3 has 18 residues. CDR3 in DNA: TGTGCCAGCAGCCTAGCCTTTGGGCTAGCGGGAGGGCCAATCGAGCAGTACTTC. Its protein product is CASSLAFGLAGGPIEQYF.

A remark on this clonotype: The germline gene is not matched at one end of the junction; a read error may be the cause. The J gene is TRBJ2-3, the V gene TRBV11-3, with D unresolved. This CDR3 is built from 12 residues. Germline V gene data show CDR1 as SGHNT and CDR2 as YENEEA. CDR3 residues: CANSLDTDTQYF. The CDR3 nucleotides are TGTGCCAACAGCTTAGATACAGATACGCAGTATTTT.

In its sample, this clonotype was seen a few times. This chain links TRBV3-1 with TRBJ1-1, with D possibly being TRBD1 (5 bases). The CDR3 sequence is 16 residues long. CDR1 is LGHDT, CDR2 YNNKEL, per germline (reference sequence). V was cut by 0 bases and J by 3 bases, with 14 bases left in between. Written as DNA, the CDR3 is TGTGCCAGCAGCCAAGACAGGGAGGTTGGGCACACTGAAGCTTTCTTT. Residues: CASSQDREVGHTEAFF.

V usage is TRBV4-2 and J usage is TRBJ1-2; D remains ambiguous. The CDR3 consists of 13 residues. CDR1 and CDR2 from the germline V gene are LGHNA and YNFKEQ. V lost 1 base and J 7 bases, leaving 10 bases between the germline ends. For the CDR3, the DNA is TGTGCCAGCAGCCAAGCGGTGGGTCTTGGCTACACCTTC. Encoded protein: CASSQAVGLGYTF.

The V and J genes are TRBV20-1 and TRBJ2-5; 10 positions match TRBD1. The end of the DNA aligns better with TRBJ2-7, so the J call may be wrong. This CDR3 is built from 15 residues. Germline CDR1 DFQATT, CDR2 SNEGSKA (reference sequence). CDR3 sequence reads: CSARDPRTGGYEQYF. CDR3 coding DNA: TGCAGTGCTAGAGACCCCCGGACAGGGGGCTACGAGCAGTACTTC.

This clonotype was observed many times. J is TRBJ2-1 and V is TRBV20-1; no firm D call. The germline V gene has CDR1 DFQATT and CDR2 SNEGSKA (reference sequence). Trimming removed 7 bases from V and 8 bases from J, with 15 bases in between. CDR3 length: 12 residues. CDR3 nucleotides: TGCAGTGTTCCGGAGCAGACGGATGAGCAGTTCTTC. It yields the protein CSVPEQTDEQFF.

The J gene is TRBJ2-1, the V gene TRBV5-5; no clear D. The V end was cut by 4 bases, the J end by 10 bases, with 15 bases between. This CDR3 comprises 13 residues. Per the germline V gene, CDR1 is SGHKS and CDR2 is YYEKEE (reference sequence). The CDR3 bases are TGTGCCAGCAGCGATGGACGAAGATCCGAGCAGTTCTTC. Residues: CASSDGRRSEQFF.